The clone carrying this T cell receptor (beta chain) was counted a single time. The antigen remains unidentified. The data were taken from a study of cytomegalovirus exposure and HLA in healthy donors. Study findings and constraints: Most TCR sequences were rare, but some public TCRs occurred in many donors. TCR beta chains numbering under 200 were designated cytomegalovirus-associated. In a later analysis, a missense DCLRE1C variant was linked to TCR beta V- and J-gene trimming.

The PCR had 60 Vbeta and 13 Jbeta primers. Produced via immunoSEQ multiplex PCR; TCRdb's table is partial and in-frame only. The data contain over 130,000 clones, over 60% of them singletons. The clonotype was recovered from a man aged 40-50 years in good health and CMV-seronegative. Sample: PBMCs.

The CDR3 spells CASRPGGSTDTQYF. The CDR3 bases are TGTGCCAGCAGACCGGGGGGGAGCACAGATACGCAGTATTTT. This sequence joins TRBV28 and TRBJ2-3; 8 bases align to TRBD2. The CDR3 is 14 residues long. V lost 6 bases and J lost 0; bases outside the gene matches: 2. CDR1 is MDHEN and CDR2 is SYDVKM in the germline V gene.